The rows below give T cell receptor beta chains drawn from one sample of a study of radiotherapy plus CTLA-4 blockade in lung cancer. Data came from immunoSEQ multiplex PCR; TCRdb stores just in-frame clones and leaves some out. The table has tens of thousands of clones, approximately 77% seen once. Sample: peripheral blood, taken from a patient treated with radiotherapy plus ipilimumab. These receptors were collected from a human donor with non-small cell lung cancer whose response to radiotherapy plus ipilimumab could not be evaluated. Both conserved end residues are part of each CDR3. D genes are given only for firm matches. Size tells how often a clone was seen (once, few, many) or the class of an expanded clone, and some rows leave it out.

V gene	J gene	clone size	D gene	CDR3 DNA	CDR3 protein
TRBV7-2	TRBJ1-2	-	-	TGTGCCAGCAGCTTAAACAGGGTAGGAGGCTACACCTTC	CASSLNRVGGYTF
TRBV30	TRBJ2-6	once	-	TGTGCCTGGAGTGCCTTGACTAGTAGGTCTGGGGCCAACGTCCTGACTTTC	CAWSALTSRSGANVLTF
TRBV5-1	TRBJ2-5	-	TRBD2	TGCGCCAGCAGCCCAGGACTAGGGTCACAAGAGACCCAGTACTTC	CASSPGLGSQETQYF
TRBV19	TRBJ2-3	-	TRBD1	TGTGCCAGTAGTGCATGGGGGACAGGGGAAAGAGGCACAGATACGCAGTATTTT	CASSAWGTGERGTDTQYF
TRBV9	TRBJ2-5	-	TRBD1	TGTGCCAGCAGCGCTACCATAGGGGGCGGAGAGACCCAGTACTTC	CASSATIGGGETQYF
TRBV9	TRBJ2-1	-	TRBD1	TGTGCCAGCAGCGTAGTTGGGACAGGTACCTACAATGAGCAGTTCTTC	CASSVVGTGTYNEQFF
TRBV6-5	TRBJ1-6	-	-	TGTGCCAGCAAAGACACAGGCTATAATTCACCCCTCCACTTT	CASKDTGYNSPLHF
TRBV9	TRBJ1-3	-	-	TGTGCCAGCAGCGTGGCAGGGGGAAACACCATATATTTT	CASSVAGGNTIYF
TRBV27	TRBJ2-7	-	TRBD2	TGTGCCAGCAGTTCCCTTTCTAGCGGGAGGTACGAGCAGTACTTC	CASSSLSSGRYEQYF
TRBV7-2	TRBJ2-5	once	TRBD2	TGTGCCAGCAGACTAGCGGGGCCGCAAGAGACCCAGTACTTC	CASRLAGPQETQYF
TRBV30	TRBJ1-5	-	-	TGTGCCTGGAGTGTCGGCGGAATTCAGCCCCAGCATTTT	CAWSVGGIQPQHF
TRBV2	TRBJ2-3	-	TRBD2	TGTGCCAGCAAGCGGGAACTAGCGGTCACAGATACGCAGTATTTT	CASKRELAVTDTQYF
TRBV5-4	TRBJ2-1	-	-	TGTGCCAGCGGCAGCTCCTACAATGAGCAGTTCTTC	CASGSSYNEQFF
TRBV7-2	TRBJ2-1	-	-	TGTGCCAGCAGGGTCGCGAGTGAGCAGTTCTTC	CASRVASEQFF
TRBV7-2	TRBJ2-3	-	TRBD2	TGTGCCAGCAGCTTAAGCGGGATCCGCACAGATACGCAGTATTTT	CASSLSGIRTDTQYF
TRBV2	TRBJ2-3	-	TRBD2	TGTGCCAGCAGTGAAATAGCGGGGATCTTAGATACGCAGTATTTT	CASSEIAGILDTQYF
TRBV19	TRBJ1-1	few	-	TGTGCCAGTAGTATTACGGGGGGCGCTGAAGCTTTCTTT	CASSITGGAEAFF
TRBV19	TRBJ2-1	-	TRBD2	TGTGCCAGTAGTATTAGTACTAGCGGAAATGAGCAGTTCTTC	CASSISTSGNEQFF
TRBV5-6	TRBJ2-3	-	-	TGTGCCAGCAGCTTACTAGCTCCCACAGATACGCAGTATTTT	CASSLLAPTDTQYF
TRBV10-3	TRBJ2-3	few	TRBD1	TGTGCCATCAAAGACAGGGGGGCTGTGGATACGCAGTATTTT	CAIKDRGAVDTQYF
TRBV2	TRBJ1-5	-	-	TGTGCCAGCAGTGATTATCGCAATCAGCCCCAGCATTTT	CASSDYRNQPQHF
TRBV27	TRBJ2-5	-	TRBD2	TGTGCCAGCAGTCCTGGGACTAGCGGGAGCTTGGTGACCCAGTACTTC	CASSPGTSGSLVTQYF
TRBV5-6	TRBJ2-3	-	TRBD2	TGTGCCAGCAGCTTTAATAGCGGGAGTCCAGATACGCAGTATTTT	CASSFNSGSPDTQYF
TRBV11-1	TRBJ2-6	-	-	TGTGCCAGCAGCTCCCTATGGGGGCCTGGGGCCAACGTCCTGACTTTC	CASSSLWGPGANVLTF
TRBV2	TRBJ2-5	-	TRBD1	TGTGCCAGCGGGGACAGGGGGGCTGAGACCCAGTACTTC	CASGDRGAETQYF
TRBV7-9	TRBJ2-1	few	TRBD1	TGTGCCAGCAGCCCCAGGGGGCCTCCCGGGGGCGAGCAGTTCTTC	CASSPRGPPGGEQFF
TRBV9	TRBJ2-1	-	TRBD2	TGTGCCAGCAGCGTAGGAGGCGGGAGAAGGAACAATGAGCAGTTCTTC	CASSVGGGRRNNEQFF
TRBV2	TRBJ2-3	-	-	TGTGCCAGCAGTATTGGTCTAGCGACAGATACGCAGTATTTT	CASSIGLATDTQYF
TRBV5-1	TRBJ2-7	-	TRBD2	TGCGCCAGCAGCTCGGGGGGGGCTCTCTACGAGCAGTACTTC	CASSSGGALYEQYF
TRBV5-4	TRBJ1-2	-	TRBD1	TGTGCCAGCAGTACCCGGGACAGAGATGGCTACACCTTC	CASSTRDRDGYTF
TRBV9	TRBJ2-1	once	TRBD2	TGTGCCAGCAGCGTTCAGGGGGCTAGCGGGAGAATGTCCTACAATGAGCAGTTCTTC	CASSVQGASGRMSYNEQFF
TRBV6-1	TRBJ2-7	few	TRBD1	TGTGCCAGCAGTGAACGGACAGGGTCCTACGAGCAGTACTTC	CASSERTGSYEQYF
TRBV6-1	TRBJ2-1	-	-	TGTGCCAGCAGTGAACGGTTTAGTGGGGACATCTCAACCTACAATGAGCAGTTCTTC	CASSERFSGDISTYNEQFF
TRBV18	TRBJ2-1	few	TRBD2	TGCGCCAGCTCACCACCGGGGGGGGACAATGAGCAGTTCTTC	CASSPPGGDNEQFF
TRBV6-5	TRBJ2-7	-	-	TGTGCCAGCAGCTATGTTGCCCAGGGCTACGAGCAGTACTTC	CASSYVAQGYEQYF
TRBV4-3	TRBJ1-4	-	-	TGCGCCAGCAGCCAAGTCGACAGTGGAAATGGAAAACTGTTTTTT	CASSQVDSGNGKLFF
TRBV18	TRBJ1-5	few	TRBD1	TGTGCCAGCTCACCCCGCTTCGGGACAGGGGGGCCTCAGCCCCAGCATTTT	CASSPRFGTGGPQPQHF
TRBV6-1	TRBJ2-3	-	TRBD2	TGTGCCAGCAAATCGGGACTAGCGGGATCAGATACGCAGTATTTT	CASKSGLAGSDTQYF
TRBV27	TRBJ1-4	few	-	TGTGCCAGCAGGACTCCCCCACCAACAACTAATGAAAAACTGTTTTTT	CASRTPPPTTNEKLFF
TRBV7-2	TRBJ2-2	-	-	TGTGCCAGCAGCTTAAGGTCCAGCGGACCCGGGGAGCTGTTTTTT	CASSLRSSGPGELFF
TRBV18	TRBJ1-5	-	-	TGTGCCAGCTCCCCCGACAGGTTGAGCAATCAGCCCCAGCATTTT	CASSPDRLSNQPQHF
TRBV29-1	TRBJ1-1	-	-	TGCAGCGGACAGCAGAACACTGAAGCTTTCTTT	CSGQQNTEAFF
TRBV2	TRBJ1-3	-	-	TGTGCCAGCAGTTCCGGTGGCGGATCCTCCTCTGGAAACACCATATATTTT	CASSSGGGSSSGNTIYF
TRBV6-1	TRBJ2-7	-	TRBD2	TGTGCCGTCTCCCGGACTAGCGGGCCCTGGGAGCAGTACTTC	CAVSRTSGPWEQYF
TRBV19	TRBJ2-5	-	TRBD2	TGTGCCAGTAGTATTGGGGGACTAGCCGGCGGCCTCCAAGAGACCCAGTACTTC	CASSIGGLAGGLQETQYF
TRBV27	TRBJ1-5	-	-	TGTGCCAGCAGTTTATCAGGGGATCAGCCCCAGCATTTT	CASSLSGDQPQHF
TRBV5-1	TRBJ1-1	-	-	TGCGCCAGCAGCTCTACGGGGACTAACACTGAAGCTTTCTTT	CASSSTGTNTEAFF
TRBV4-3	TRBJ2-5	few	-	TGCGCCAGCAGCCAGGGGCGGAATCAAGAGACCCAGTACTTC	CASSQGRNQETQYF
TRBV28	TRBJ2-3	once	-	TGTGCCAGCACCACCAACGGAGATACGCAGTATTTT	CASTTNGDTQYF